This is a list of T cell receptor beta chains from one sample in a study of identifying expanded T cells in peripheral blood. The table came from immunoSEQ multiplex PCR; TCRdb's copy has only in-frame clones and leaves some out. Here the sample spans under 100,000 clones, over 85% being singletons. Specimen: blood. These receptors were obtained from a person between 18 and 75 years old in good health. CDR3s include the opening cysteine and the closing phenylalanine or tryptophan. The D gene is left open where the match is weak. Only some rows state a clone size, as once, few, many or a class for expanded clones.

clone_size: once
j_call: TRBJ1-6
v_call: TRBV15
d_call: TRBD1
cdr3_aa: CATSRDLVGTGGHTLHF
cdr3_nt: TGTGCCACCAGCAGAGATTTAGTCGGGACAGGGGGTCACACCCTCCACTTT

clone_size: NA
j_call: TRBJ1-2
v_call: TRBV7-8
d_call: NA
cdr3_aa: CASSMSRVDIYGYTF
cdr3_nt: TGTGCCAGCAGCATGAGCAGGGTCGACATCTATGGCTACACCTTC

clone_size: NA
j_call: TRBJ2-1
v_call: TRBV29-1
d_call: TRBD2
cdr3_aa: CSSGGTSGSPQFF
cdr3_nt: TGCAGCTCTGGCGGGACTAGCGGGAGCCCGCAGTTCTTC

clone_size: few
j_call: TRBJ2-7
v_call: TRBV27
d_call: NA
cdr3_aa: CASSARAAYEQYF
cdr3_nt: TGTGCCAGCAGTGCCAGGGCAGCCTACGAGCAGTACTTC

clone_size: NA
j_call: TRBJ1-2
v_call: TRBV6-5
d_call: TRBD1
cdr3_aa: CASSSGGGYTF
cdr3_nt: TGTGCCAGCAGTTCAGGGGGTGGCTACACCTTC

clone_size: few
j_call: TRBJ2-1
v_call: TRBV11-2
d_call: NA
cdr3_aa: CASSFGSYNEQFF
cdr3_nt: TGTGCCAGCAGCTTTGGCTCCTACAATGAGCAGTTCTTC

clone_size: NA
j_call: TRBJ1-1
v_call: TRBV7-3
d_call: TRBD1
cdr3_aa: CASSRHRGDTEAFF
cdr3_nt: TGTGCCAGCAGCCGCCACAGGGGTGACACTGAAGCTTTCTTT

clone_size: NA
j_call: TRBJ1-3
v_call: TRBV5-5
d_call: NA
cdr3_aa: CASSQEGSSGNTIYF
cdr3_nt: TGTGCCAGCAGCCAAGAGGGATCTTCTGGAAACACCATATATTTT

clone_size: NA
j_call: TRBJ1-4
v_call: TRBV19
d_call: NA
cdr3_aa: CASAILLDEKLFF
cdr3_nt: TGTGCCAGCGCTATTTTGCTTGATGAAAAACTGTTTTTT

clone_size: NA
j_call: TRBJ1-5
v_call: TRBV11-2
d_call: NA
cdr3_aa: CASSLNGETAQHF
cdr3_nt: TGTGCCAGCAGCTTAAATGGGGAGACGGCCCAGCATTTT

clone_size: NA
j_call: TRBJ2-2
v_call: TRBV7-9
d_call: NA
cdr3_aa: CATTPGASNTGELFF
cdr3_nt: TGTGCCACCACTCCGGGGGCTTCGAACACCGGGGAGCTGTTTTTT

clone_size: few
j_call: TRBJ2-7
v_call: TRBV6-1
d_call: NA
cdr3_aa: CASSDDPYEQYF
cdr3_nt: TGTGCCAGCAGTGACGACCCCTACGAGCAGTACTTC

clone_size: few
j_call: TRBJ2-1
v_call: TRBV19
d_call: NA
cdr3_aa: CASSITRQGSDEQFF
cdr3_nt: TGTGCCAGTAGTATCACCAGGCAGGGAAGTGATGAGCAGTTCTTC